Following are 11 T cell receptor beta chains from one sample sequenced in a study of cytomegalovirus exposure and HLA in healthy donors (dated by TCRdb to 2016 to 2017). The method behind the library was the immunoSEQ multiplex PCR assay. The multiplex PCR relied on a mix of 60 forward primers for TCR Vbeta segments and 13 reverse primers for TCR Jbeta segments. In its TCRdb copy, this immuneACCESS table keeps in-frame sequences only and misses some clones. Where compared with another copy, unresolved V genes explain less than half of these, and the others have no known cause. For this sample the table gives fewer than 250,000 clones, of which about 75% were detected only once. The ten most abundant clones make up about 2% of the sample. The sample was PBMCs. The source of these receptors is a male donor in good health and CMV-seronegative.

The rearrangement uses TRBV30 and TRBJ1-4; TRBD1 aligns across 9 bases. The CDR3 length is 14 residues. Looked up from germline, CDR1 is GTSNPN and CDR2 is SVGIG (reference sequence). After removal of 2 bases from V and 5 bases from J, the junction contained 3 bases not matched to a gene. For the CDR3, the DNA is TGTGCCTGGAGTCCCGGGACAGGGAATGAAAAACTGTTTTTT. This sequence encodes CAWSPGTGNEKLFF.

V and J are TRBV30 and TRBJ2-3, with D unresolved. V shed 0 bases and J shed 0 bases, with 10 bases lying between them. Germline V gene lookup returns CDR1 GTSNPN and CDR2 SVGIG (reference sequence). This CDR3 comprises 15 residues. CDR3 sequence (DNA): TGTGCCTGGAGTGTAGAGCTAACTAGCACAGATACGCAGTATTTT. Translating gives CAWSVELTSTDTQYF. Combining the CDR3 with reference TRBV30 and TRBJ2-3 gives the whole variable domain SQTIHQWPATLVQPVGSPLSLECTVEGTSNPNLYWYRQAAGRGLQLLFYSVGIGQISSEVPQNLSASRPQDRQFILSSKKLLLSDSGFYLCAWSVELTSTDTQYFGPGTRLTVL.

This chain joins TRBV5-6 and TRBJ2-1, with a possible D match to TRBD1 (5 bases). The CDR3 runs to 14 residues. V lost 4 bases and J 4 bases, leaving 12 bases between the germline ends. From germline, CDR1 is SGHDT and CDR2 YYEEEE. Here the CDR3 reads CASSNVQDYNEQFF. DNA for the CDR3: TGTGCCAGCAGCAACGTACAGGATTACAATGAGCAGTTCTTC.

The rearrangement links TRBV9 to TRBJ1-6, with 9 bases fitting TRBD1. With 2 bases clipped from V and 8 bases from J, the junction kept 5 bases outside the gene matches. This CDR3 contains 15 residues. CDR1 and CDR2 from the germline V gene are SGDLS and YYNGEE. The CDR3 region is CASSVADRGDSPLHF. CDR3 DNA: TGTGCCAGCAGCGTGGCCGACAGGGGGGATTCACCCCTCCACTTT.

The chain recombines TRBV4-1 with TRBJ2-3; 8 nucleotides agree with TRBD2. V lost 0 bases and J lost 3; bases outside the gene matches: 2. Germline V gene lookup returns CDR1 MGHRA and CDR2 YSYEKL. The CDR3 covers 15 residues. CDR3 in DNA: TGCGCCAGCAGCCAAGATGAGCGGGAGACAGATACGCAGTATTTT. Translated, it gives CASSQDERETDTQYF.

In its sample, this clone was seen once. As DNA, the CDR3 is TGTGCCAGCAGCGTAGGGGGCAACGAGCAGTACTTC. Its translation is CASSVGGNEQYF. The chain couples TRBV7-6 to TRBJ2-7, with 7 bases lining up with TRBD1. Per the germline V gene, CDR1 is SGHVS and CDR2 is FNYEAQ. The V segment lost 5 bases and the J segment 5 bases; nucleotides outside the gene matches: 3. The CDR3 runs to 12 residues.

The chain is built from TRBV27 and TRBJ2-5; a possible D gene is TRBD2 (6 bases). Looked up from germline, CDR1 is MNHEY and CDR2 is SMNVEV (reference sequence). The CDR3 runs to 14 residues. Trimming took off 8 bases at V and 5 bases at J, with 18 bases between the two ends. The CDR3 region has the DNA TGTGCCAGCTGCCGGACCCCAGGAGGGGAGACCCAGTACTTC. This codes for CASCRTPGGETQYF.

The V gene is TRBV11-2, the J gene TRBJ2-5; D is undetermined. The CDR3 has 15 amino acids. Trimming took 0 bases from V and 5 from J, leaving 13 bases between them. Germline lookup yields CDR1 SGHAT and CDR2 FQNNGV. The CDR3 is CASSLDPRKWETQYF. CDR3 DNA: TGTGCCAGCAGCTTAGATCCCAGAAAATGGGAGACCCAGTACTTC.

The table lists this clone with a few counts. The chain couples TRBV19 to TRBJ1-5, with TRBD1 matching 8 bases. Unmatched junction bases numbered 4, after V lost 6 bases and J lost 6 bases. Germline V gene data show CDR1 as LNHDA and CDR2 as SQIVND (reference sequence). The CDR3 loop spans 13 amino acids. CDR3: CASSQTGAQPQHF. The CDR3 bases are TGTGCCAGTAGCCAGACAGGGGCTCAGCCCCAGCATTTT.

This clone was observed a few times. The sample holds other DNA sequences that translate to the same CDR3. The DNA for the CDR3 is TGTGCCAGCAGTCCTAGCGGCTACGAGCAGTACTTC. Translated, it gives CASSPSGYEQYF. The gene calls are TRBV27 and TRBJ2-7; 7 bases match TRBD2. With 5 bases clipped from V and 3 bases from J, the junction kept 1 base outside the gene matches. The CDR3 contains 12 residues. The germline gives CDR1 MNHEY, CDR2 SMNVEV (reference sequence).

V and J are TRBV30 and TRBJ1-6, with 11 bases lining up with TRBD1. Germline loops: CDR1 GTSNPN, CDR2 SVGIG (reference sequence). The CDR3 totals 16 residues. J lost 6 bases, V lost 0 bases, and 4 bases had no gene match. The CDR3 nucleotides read TGTGCCTGGAGTGTAGGGACAGGGGGGCGTAATTCACCCCTCCACTTT. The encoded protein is CAWSVGTGGRNSPLHF.